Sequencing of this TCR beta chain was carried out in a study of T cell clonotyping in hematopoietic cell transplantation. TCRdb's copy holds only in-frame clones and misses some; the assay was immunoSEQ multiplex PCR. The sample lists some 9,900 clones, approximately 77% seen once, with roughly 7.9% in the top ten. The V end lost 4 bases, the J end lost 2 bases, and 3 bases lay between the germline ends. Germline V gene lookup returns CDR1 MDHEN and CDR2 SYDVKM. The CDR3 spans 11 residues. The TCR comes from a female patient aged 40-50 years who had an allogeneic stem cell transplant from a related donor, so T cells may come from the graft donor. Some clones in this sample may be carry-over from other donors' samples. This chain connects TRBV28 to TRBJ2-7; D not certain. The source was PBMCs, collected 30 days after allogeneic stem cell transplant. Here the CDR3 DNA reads TGTGCCAGCAGTTCAGCCTACGAGCAGTACTTC. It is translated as CASSSAYEQYF.